The entry below describes one T cell receptor (beta chain). In the original processing: Estimation of nucleated cell counts was performed using reference gene primer amplification. Using immunoSEQ multiplex PCR, the repertoire was profiled, and TCRdb retains in-frame clones only, with some absent. V, J and clone size reflect that table, while D and trimming were determined from the DNA. The sample holds roughly 380,000 clones, 88% seen once. This sample is part of a study of blood T cell repertoires in COVID-19. Study members were between about 18 and 95 years old and lived in 20 to 25 US regions. A PCR-confirmed or clinician-diagnosed COVID-19 case had contacted exposed participants within 2 weeks of entry. Trimming took 10 bases from V and 0 from J, leaving 10 bases between them. This CDR3 spans 13 amino acids.

The sample consisted of PBMCs or T cells enriched from blood (not recorded which). The J gene is TRBJ2-1, the V gene TRBV12-3 or TRBV12-4; tentatively, D is TRBD2 (6 bases). The source is a woman in her thirties who had been exposed to COVID-19. CDR3 sequence reads: CANAGPSYNEQFF. Written as DNA, the CDR3 is TGTGCCAATGCGGGGCCCTCCTACAATGAGCAGTTCTTC.